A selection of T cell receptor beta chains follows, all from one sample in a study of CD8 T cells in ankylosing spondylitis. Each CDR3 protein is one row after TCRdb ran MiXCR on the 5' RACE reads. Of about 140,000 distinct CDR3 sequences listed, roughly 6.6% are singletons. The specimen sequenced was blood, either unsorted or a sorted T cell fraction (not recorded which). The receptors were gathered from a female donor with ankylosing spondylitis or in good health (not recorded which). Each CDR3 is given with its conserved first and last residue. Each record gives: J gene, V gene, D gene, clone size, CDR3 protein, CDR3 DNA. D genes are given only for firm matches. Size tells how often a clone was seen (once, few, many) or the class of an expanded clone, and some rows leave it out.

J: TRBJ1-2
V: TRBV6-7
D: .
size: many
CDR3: CASSGVGYTF
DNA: TGTGCCAGCAGCGGCGTTGGCTACACCTTC

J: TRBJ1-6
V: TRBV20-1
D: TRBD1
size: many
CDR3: CSASTAPTPGQGVRSPLHF
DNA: TGCAGTGCTAGTACGGCGCCTACCCCTGGACAGGGCGTTCGCTCACCCCTCCACTTT

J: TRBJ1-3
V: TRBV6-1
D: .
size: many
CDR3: CASSEAVMGQVLGNTIYF
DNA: TGTGCCAGCAGTGAAGCGGTAATGGGACAAGTCCTTGGAAACACCATATATTTT

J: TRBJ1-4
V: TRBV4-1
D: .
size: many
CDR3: CASSQEGASEKLFF
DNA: TGCGCCAGCAGCCAAGAGGGGGCCAGTGAAAAACTGTTTTTT

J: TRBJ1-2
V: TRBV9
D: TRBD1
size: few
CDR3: CASSVPGQHFYGYTF
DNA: TGTGCCAGCAGCGTCCCGGGACAGCATTTCTATGGCTACACCTTC

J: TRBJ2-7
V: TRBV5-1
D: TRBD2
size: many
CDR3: CASSFLAGGTTYEQYF
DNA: TGCGCCAGCAGCTTCTTAGCGGGGGGAACAACCTACGAGCAGTACTTC

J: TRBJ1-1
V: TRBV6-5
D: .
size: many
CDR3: CASSYLQGDTEAFF
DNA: TGTGCCAGCAGTTACCTACAGGGTGACACTGAAGCTTTCTTT

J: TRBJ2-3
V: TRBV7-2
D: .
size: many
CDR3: CASSLEVSRTDTQYF
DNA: TGTGCCAGCAGCTTAGAAGTCTCTCGCACAGATACGCAGTATTTT

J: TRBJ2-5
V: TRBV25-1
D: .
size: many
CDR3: CASSDPEGFQTQYF
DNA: TGTGCCAGCAGTGACCCGGAGGGGTTCCAAACCCAGTACTTC

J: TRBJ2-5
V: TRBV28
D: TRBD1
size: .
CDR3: CASSFGTGQETQYF
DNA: TGTGCCAGCAGTTTTGGGACAGGCCAAGAGACCCAGTACTTC

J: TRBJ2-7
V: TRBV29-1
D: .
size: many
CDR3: CSVHRDHEQYF
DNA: TGCAGCGTTCATCGGGACCACGAGCAGTACTTC

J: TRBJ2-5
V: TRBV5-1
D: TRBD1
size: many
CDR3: CASSLVFRGQSETQYF
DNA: TGCGCCAGCAGCTTGGTTTTCAGGGGGCAGAGTGAGACCCAGTACTTC

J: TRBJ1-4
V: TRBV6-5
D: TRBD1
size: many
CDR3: CASEGTENEKLFF
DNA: TGTGCCAGCGAGGGGACAGAGAATGAAAAACTGTTTTTT

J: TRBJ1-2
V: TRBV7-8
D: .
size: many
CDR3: CASSLAGGSGGYTF
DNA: TGTGCCAGCAGCTTAGCGGGGGGAAGCGGGGGCTACACCTTC

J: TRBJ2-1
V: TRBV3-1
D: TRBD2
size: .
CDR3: CASSGLAGGVSYNEQFF
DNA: TGTGCCAGCAGTGGACTAGCGGGGGGGGTATCCTACAATGAGCAGTTCTTC

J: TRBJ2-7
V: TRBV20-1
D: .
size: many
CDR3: CSARDETRSYEQYF
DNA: TGCAGTGCTAGAGATGAGACCCGCTCCTACGAGCAGTACTTC

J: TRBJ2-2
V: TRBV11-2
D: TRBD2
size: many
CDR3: CASSREPSGMTNTGELFF
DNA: TGTGCCAGCAGCCGGGAACCCAGCGGGATGACGAACACCGGGGAGCTGTTTTTT

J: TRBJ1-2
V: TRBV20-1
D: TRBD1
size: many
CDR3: CSAVQGSYGYTF
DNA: TGCAGTGCCGTACAGGGGAGCTATGGCTACACCTTC

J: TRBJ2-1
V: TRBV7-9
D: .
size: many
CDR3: CASSGSYNEQFF
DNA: TGTGCCAGCAGCGGGTCCTACAATGAGCAGTTCTTC

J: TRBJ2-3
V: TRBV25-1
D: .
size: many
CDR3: CASKATQGFGTDTQYF
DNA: TGTGCCAGTAAGGCAACCCAGGGCTTCGGCACAGATACGCAGTATTTT

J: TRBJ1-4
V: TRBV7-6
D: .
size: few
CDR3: CASSLDPEKLFF
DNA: TGTGCCAGCAGCTTAGACCCCGAAAAACTGTTTTTT

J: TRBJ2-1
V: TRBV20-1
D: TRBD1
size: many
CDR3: CSVTSTDREFNEQFF
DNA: TGCAGTGTCACTTCAACGGACAGGGAGTTCAATGAGCAGTTCTTC

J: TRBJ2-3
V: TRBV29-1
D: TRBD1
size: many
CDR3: CSVDGQGPRDTQYF
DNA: TGCAGCGTTGATGGACAGGGCCCCAGAGATACGCAGTATTTT

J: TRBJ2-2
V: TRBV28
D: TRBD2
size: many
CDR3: CASSLAGTSRTGELFF
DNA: TGTGCCAGCAGTTTAGCCGGGACTAGTCGCACCGGGGAGCTGTTTTTT

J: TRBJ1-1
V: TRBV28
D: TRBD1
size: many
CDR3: CASRETGIAFF
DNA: TGTGCCAGCCGGGAGACAGGGATTGCTTTCTTT

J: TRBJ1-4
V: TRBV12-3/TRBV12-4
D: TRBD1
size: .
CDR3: CASRKGAGEKLFF
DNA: TGTGCCAGCAGGAAGGGGGCGGGTGAAAAACTGTTTTTT

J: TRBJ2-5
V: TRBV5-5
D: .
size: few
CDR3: CASSFSVEETQYF
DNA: TGTGCCAGCAGCTTTTCGGTGGAAGAGACCCAGTACTTC

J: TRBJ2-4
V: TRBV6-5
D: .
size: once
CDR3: CASSYSTTEGNIQYF
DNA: TGTGCCAGCAGTTACAGTACGACAGAAGGAAACATTCAGTACTTC

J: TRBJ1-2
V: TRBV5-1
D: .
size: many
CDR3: CASSKDRQGSGYTF
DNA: TGCGCCAGCAGCAAAGACAGACAAGGAAGCGGCTACACCTTC

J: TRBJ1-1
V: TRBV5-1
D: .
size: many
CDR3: CASSLMTALSHTEAFF
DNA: TGCGCCAGCAGCTTGATGACAGCTCTATCCCACACTGAAGCTTTCTTT

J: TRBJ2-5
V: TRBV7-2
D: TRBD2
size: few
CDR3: CAGSSGGPIETQYF
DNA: TGTGCCGGGTCGAGCGGGGGGCCGATAGAGACCCAGTACTTC

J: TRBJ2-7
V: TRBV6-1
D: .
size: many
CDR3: CASSPGGQGAYEQYF
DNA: TGTGCCAGCAGCCCGGGAGGGCAGGGGGCCTACGAGCAGTACTTC

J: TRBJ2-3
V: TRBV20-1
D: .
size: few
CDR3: CSARDSGTTDTQYF
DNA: TGCAGTGCTAGAGACTCAGGGACAACAGATACGCAGTATTTT

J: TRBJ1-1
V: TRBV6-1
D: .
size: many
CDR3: CASRTVNLITEAFF
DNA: TGTGCCAGCAGGACAGTCAATTTAATAACTGAAGCTTTCTTT

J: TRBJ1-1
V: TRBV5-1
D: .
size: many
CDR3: CASSLSSTNTEAFF
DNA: TGCGCCAGCAGCTTGAGTTCAACGAATACTGAAGCTTTCTTT

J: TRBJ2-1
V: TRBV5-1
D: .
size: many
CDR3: CASSSVGGGPYNEQFF
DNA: TGCGCCAGCAGCTCTGTGGGCGGGGGCCCCTACAATGAGCAGTTCTTC

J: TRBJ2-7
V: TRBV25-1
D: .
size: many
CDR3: CASSRVMVEQYF
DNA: TGTGCTTCTAGCCGGGTGATGGTCGAGCAGTACTTC

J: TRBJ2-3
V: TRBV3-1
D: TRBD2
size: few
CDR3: CASSLTGLAGGTTDTQYF
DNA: TGTGCCAGCAGCCTTACGGGACTAGCGGGGGGAACTACAGATACGCAGTATTTT

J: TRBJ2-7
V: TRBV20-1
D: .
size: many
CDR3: CSARASGRGGYEQYF
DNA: TGCAGTGCTAGAGCATCGGGCAGGGGAGGCTACGAGCAGTACTTC

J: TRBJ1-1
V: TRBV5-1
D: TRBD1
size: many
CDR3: CASSTRGQGDTEAFF
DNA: TGCGCCAGCAGCACCCGGGGACAGGGGGACACTGAAGCTTTCTTT

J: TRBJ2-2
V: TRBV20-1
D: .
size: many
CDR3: CSARDGVTGELFF
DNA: TGCAGTGCTAGAGATGGAGTGACCGGGGAGCTGTTTTTT

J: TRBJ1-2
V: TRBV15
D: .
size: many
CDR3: CATREPGHLGHGYTF
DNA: TGTGCCACCAGAGAACCGGGACATCTCGGCCATGGCTACACCTTC

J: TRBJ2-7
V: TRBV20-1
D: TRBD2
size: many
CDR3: CSARGVAGGTYEQYF
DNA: TGCAGTGCTAGAGGGGTAGCGGGGGGAACCTACGAGCAGTACTTC

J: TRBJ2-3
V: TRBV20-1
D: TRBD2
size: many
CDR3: CSARNVAGGPSTDTQYF
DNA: TGCAGTGCTAGAAACGTAGCGGGGGGACCTAGCACAGATACGCAGTATTTT

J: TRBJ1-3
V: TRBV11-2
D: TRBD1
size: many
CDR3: CASSQGDGNTIYF
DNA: TGTGCCAGCAGCCAGGGGGACGGAAACACCATATATTTT

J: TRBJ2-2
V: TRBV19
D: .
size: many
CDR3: CASSARQGGTGELFF
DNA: TGTGCCAGTAGTGCTCGACAGGGAGGCACCGGGGAGCTGTTTTTT

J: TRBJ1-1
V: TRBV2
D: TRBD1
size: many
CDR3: CASSRDRGPNTEAFF
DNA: TGTGCCAGCAGTCGGGACAGGGGACCGAACACTGAAGCTTTCTTT

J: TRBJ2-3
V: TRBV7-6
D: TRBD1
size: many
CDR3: CASSQLWTGAGNTQYF
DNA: TGTGCCAGCAGCCAGCTGTGGACAGGGGCAGGGAATACGCAGTATTTT

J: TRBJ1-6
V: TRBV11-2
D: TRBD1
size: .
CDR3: CASSSLGGTGGARRTSPLHF
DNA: TGTGCCAGCAGCTCGCTTGGGGGGACAGGGGGCGCCCGGCGAACCTCACCCCTCCACTTT

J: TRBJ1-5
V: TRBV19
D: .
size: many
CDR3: CASSIEGHPNQPQHF
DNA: TGTGCCAGTAGTATAGAAGGACACCCCAATCAGCCCCAGCATTTT

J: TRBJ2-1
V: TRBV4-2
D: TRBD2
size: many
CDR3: CASTTEAGGGYNEQFF
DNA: TGTGCCAGCACCACCGAGGCGGGGGGGGGTTACAATGAGCAGTTCTTC

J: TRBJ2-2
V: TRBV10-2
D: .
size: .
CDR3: CASSSEYTGELFF
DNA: TGCGCCAGCAGCTCAGAATACACCGGGGAGCTGTTTTTT

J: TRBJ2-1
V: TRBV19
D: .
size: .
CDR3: CASSGGTDSLGNEQFF
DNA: TGTGCCAGTAGTGGGGGGACGGACTCCTTAGGCAACGAGCAGTTCTTC

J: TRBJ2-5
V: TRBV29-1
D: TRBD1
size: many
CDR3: CSVEVTGGAGETQYF
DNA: TGCAGCGTTGAAGTTACAGGGGGCGCGGGGGAGACCCAGTACTTC

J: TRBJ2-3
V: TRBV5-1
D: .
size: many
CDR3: CASSLQSTDTQYF
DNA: TGCGCCAGCAGCTTGCAGAGCACAGATACGCAGTATTTT

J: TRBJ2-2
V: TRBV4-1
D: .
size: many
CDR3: CASSLTQRVYSGELFF
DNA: TGCGCCAGCAGCCTCACCCAACGGGTCTATTCCGGGGAGCTGTTTTTT

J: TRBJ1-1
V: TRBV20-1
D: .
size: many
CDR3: CSAKGEGDTEAFF
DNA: TGCAGTGCTAAGGGGGAGGGGGACACTGAAGCTTTCTTT

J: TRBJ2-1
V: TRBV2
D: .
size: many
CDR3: CASCMAVEQFF
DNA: TGTGCCAGTTGCATGGCCGTTGAGCAGTTCTTC

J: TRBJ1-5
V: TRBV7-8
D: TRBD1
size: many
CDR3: CASSLVGRGRGSNQPQHF
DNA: TGTGCCAGCAGCTTAGTGGGCAGGGGGCGGGGTAGCAATCAGCCCCAGCATTTT